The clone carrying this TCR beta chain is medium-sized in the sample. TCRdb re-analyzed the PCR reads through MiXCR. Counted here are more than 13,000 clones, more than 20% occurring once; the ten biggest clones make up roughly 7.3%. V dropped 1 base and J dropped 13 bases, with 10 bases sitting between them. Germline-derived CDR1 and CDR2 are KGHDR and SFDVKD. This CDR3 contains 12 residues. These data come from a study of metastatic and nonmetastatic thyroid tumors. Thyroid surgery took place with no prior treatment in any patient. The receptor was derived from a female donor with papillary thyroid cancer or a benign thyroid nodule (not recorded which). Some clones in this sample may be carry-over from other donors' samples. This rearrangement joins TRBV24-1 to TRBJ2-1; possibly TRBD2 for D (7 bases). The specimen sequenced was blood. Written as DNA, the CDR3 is TGTGCCACCAGTGATTTCGGGGGGCAACAGTTCTTC. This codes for CATSDFGGQQFF.